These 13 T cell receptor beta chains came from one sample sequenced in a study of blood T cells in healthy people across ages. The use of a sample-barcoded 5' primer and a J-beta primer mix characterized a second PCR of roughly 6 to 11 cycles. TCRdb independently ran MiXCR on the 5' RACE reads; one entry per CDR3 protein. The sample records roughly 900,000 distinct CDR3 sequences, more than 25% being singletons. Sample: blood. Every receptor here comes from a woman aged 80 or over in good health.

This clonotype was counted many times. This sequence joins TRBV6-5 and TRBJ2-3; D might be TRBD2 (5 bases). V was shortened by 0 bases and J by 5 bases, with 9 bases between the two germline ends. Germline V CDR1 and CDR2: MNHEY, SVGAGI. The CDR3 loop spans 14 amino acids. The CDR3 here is CASSYSSGQDTQYF. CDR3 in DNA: TGTGCCAGCAGTTACTCGAGCGGTCAAGATACGCAGTATTTT.

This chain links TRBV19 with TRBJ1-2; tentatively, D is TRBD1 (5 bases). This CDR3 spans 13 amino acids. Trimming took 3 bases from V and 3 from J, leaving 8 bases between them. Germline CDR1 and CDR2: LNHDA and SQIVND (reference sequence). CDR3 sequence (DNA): TGTGCCAGTAGTATTAGCAGGGACTATGGCTACACCTTC. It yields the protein CASSISRDYGYTF.

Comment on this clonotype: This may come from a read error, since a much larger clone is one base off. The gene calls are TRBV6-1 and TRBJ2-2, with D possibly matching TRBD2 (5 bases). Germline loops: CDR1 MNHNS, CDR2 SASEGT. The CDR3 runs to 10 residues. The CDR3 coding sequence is TGTGCCAGCGATGCCGGGGAGCGGTTTTTT. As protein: CASDAGERFF.

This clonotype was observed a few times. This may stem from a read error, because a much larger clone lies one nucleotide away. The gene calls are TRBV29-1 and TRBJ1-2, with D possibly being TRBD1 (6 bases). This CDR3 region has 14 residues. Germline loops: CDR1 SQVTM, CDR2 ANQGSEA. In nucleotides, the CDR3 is TGCGGCGGAGGGGGACGGACAACCGGAATTGGCTACACCTTC. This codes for CGGGGRTTGIGYTF.

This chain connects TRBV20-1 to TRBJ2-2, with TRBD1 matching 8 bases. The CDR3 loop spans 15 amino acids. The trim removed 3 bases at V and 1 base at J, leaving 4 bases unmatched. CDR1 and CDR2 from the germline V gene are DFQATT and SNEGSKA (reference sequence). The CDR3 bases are TGCAGTGCTAGCCGAGGACAGGGGAACACCGGGGAGCTGTTTTTT. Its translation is CSASRGQGNTGELFF.

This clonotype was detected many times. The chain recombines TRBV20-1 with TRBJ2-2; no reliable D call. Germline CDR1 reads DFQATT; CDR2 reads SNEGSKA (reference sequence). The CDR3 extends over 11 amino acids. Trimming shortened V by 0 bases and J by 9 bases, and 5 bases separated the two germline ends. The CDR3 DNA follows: TGCAGTGCTAGAGAAGGTTGGGAGCTGTTTTTT. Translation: CSAREGWELFF.

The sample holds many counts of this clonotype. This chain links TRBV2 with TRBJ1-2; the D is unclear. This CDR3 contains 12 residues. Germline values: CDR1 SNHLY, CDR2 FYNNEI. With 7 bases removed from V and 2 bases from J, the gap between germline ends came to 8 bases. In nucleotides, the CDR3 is TGTGCCAGCAAGGACGCGAACTATGGCTACACCTTC. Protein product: CASKDANYGYTF.

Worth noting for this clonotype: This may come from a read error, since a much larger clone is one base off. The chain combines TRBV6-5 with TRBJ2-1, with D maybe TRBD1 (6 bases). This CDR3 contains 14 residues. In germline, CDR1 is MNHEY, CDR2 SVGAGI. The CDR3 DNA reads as TGTGCCTGCAGTTACTCGACAGGAGTCAATGAGCAGTTCTTC. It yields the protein CACSYSTGVNEQFF.

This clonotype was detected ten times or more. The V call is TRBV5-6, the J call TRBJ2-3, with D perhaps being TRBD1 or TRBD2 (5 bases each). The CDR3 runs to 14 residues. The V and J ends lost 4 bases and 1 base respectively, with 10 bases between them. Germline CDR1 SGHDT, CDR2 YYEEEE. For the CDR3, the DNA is TGTGCCAGCAGCAAAACGGGACGCACAGATACGCAGTATTTT. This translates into CASSKTGRTDTQYF.

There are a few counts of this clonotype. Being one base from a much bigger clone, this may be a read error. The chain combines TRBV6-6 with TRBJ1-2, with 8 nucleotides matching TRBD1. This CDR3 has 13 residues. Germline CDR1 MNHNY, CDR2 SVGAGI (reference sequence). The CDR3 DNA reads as TGTGCCAGCAGTCCCGGACAGGGAGGAGGCTACATCTTC. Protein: CASSPGQGGGYIF.

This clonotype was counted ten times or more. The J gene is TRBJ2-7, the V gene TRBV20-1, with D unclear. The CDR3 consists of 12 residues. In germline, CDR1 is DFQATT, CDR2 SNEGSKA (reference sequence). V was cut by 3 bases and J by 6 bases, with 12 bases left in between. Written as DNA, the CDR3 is TGCAGTGCTAGCCGTGCCGAGAGCGAGCAGTACTTC. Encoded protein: CSASRAESEQYF.

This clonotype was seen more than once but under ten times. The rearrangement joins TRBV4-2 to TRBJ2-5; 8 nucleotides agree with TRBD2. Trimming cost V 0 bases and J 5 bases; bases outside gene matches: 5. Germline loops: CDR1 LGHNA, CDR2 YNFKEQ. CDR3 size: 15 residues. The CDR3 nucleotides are TGTGCCAGCAGCCAAGATCGGGAGGGCCAGGAGACCCAGTACTTC. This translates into CASSQDREGQETQYF.

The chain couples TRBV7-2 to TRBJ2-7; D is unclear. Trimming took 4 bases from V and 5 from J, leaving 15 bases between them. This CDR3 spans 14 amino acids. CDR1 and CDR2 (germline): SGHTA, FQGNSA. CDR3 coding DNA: TGTGCCAGCAGCTCCTCCCCGGCAGTGCACGAGCAGTACTTC. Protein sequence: CASSSSPAVHEQYF.